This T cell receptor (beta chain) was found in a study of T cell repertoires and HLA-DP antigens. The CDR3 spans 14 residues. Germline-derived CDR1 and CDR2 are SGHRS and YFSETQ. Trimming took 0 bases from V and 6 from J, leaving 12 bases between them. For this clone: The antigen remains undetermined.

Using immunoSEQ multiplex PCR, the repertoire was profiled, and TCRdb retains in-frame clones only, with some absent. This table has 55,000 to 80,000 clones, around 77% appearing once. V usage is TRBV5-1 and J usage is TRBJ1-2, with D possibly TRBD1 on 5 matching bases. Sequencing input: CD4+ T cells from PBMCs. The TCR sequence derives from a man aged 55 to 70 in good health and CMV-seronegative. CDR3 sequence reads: CASSLDSGWDGYTF. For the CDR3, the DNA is TGCGCCAGCAGCTTGGATTCAGGGTGGGATGGCTACACCTTC.